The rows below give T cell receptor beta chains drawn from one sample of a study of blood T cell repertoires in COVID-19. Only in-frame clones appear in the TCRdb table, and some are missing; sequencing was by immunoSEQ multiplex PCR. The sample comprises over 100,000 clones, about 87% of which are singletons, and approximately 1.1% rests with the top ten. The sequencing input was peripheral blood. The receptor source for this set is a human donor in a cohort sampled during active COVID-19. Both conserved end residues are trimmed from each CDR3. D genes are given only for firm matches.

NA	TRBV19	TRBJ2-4	ASSIAPGGNIQY
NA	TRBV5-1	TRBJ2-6	ASSSTLSSGANVLT
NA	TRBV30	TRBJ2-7	AWSYPSPPPNEQY
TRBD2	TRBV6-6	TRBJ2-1	ASSPFTSGPYNEQF
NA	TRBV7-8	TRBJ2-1	ASTRELALYNEQF
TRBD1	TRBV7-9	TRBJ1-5	ASSLGQSSNQPQH
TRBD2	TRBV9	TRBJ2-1	ASSASGVSSYNEQF
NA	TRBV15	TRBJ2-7	ATSDFENSYEQY
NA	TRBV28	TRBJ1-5	ASSFHRVVNQPQH
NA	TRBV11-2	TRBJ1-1	ASSRGQLFMNTEAF
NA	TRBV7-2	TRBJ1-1	ASSLGRGYTEAF
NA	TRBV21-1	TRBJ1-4	ASSNGITGTGGAETNEKLF
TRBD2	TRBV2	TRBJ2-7	ASSESGAGGEQY
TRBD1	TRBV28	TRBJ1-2	ASSSQSGGASYGYT
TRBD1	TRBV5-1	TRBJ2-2	ASRRGQGTTGTGELF
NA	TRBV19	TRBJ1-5	ASSFRGGNQPQH
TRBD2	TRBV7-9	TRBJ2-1	ASSGTSGRYNEQF
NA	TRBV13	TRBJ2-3	ASSSISADTQY
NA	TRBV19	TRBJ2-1	ASSTPFGPGWWIQF
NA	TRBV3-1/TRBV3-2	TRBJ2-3	ASSQDEALGTQY
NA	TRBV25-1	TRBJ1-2	ASSANQVHYGYT
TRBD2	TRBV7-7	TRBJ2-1	ASSQQLAGIGNEQF
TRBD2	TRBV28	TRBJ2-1	ASHIRGGNEQF
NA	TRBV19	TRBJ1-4	ASSIGGGPNEKLF
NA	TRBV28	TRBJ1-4	ASSSERVNEKLF
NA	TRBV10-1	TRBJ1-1	ASSAGQRNTEAF
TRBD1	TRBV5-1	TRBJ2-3	ASSWTGKRPDTQY
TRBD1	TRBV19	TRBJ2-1	ASSSHRGVGNEQF
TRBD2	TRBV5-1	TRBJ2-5	ASSPTASGQETQY
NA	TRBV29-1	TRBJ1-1	SVETYPLEAF
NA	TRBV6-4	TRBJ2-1	ASSDGNERGEQF
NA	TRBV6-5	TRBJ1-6	ASGSGVGNSPLH
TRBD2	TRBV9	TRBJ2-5	ASSPGGPQETQY
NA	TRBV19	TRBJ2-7	ASSSGQSRAYEQY
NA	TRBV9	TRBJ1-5	ASSVGRQYQPQH
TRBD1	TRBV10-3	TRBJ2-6	AISDRTGPTGANVLT
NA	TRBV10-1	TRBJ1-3	ASSNLGHLEPGNTIY
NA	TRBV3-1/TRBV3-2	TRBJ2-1	ASSQYVEQF
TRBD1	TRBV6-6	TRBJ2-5	ASSSDRGVRETQY
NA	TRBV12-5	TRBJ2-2	ASGSPRGVSGELF
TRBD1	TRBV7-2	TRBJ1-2	ASSPRQGAPVYGYT
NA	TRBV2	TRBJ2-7	ASRETLEYEQY
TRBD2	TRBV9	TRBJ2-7	ASTTGGSYEQY
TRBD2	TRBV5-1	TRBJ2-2	ASSRSPSGDPGELF
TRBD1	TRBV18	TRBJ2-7	ASSTTPQGELEQY
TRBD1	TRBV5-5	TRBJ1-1	ASSLRTGQAF
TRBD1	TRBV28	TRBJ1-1	ASSLGQGFRTEAF
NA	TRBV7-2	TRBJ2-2	ASSSSNTNTGELF
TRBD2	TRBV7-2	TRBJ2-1	ASSLGRVAGGPDEQF
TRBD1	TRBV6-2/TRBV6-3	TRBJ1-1	ASSYSGQNEAF
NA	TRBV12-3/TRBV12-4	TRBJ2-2	ASSPEPTGELF